The rows below give T cell receptor beta chains drawn from one sample of a study of cytomegalovirus exposure and HLA in healthy donors. The data were produced by immunoSEQ multiplex PCR, yet TCRdb's version contains in-frame clones alone and is incomplete. In total, the table holds roughly 34,000 clones. The specimen sequenced was PBMCs. All receptors derive from a man in his forties in good health and CMV-seronegative. Both conserved end residues are part of each CDR3. D genes are given only for firm matches. Clone size is shown for a subset of rows, as once, few, many or a class of expanded clone.

D gene,V gene,clone size,J gene,CDR3 protein,CDR3 DNA
.,TRBV7-8,.,TRBJ2-6,CASSLHRASGANVLTF,TGTGCCAGCAGCTTGCACAGGGCGTCTGGGGCCAACGTCCTGACTTTC
.,TRBV27,.,TRBJ1-2,CASSLPGYGYTF,TGTGCCAGCAGTTTACCAGGCTATGGCTACACCTTC
TRBD1,TRBV5-1,.,TRBJ1-1,CASSSGTGWDTEAFF,TGCGCCAGCAGCTCAGGGACAGGGTGGGACACTGAAGCTTTCTTT
.,TRBV6-5,.,TRBJ1-2,CASSRQGRGYTF,TGTGCCAGCAGCCGACAAGGGAGGGGCTACACCTTC
TRBD2,TRBV27,.,TRBJ2-7,CASGLAGFMVSEQYF,TGTGCCAGTGGACTAGCGGGATTTATGGTGAGCGAGCAGTACTTC
TRBD2,TRBV27,.,TRBJ2-3,CASSLATSGPTDTQYF,TGTGCCAGCAGTTTAGCGACTAGCGGCCCCACAGATACGCAGTATTTT
.,TRBV2,.,TRBJ1-1,CAKTTDLNTEAFF,TGTGCCAAAACGACAGACTTGAACACTGAAGCTTTCTTT
.,TRBV28,.,TRBJ2-7,CASSLWASEQYF,TGTGCCAGCAGTTTATGGGCTTCCGAGCAGTACTTC
TRBD2,TRBV5-1,.,TRBJ2-3,CASSLLAGGLPTDTQYF,TGCGCCAGCAGCTTGCTAGCGGGAGGCCTCCCCACAGATACGCAGTATTTT
TRBD2,TRBV5-8,.,TRBJ2-7,CASSQIAGNSYEQYF,TGTGCCAGCAGCCAGATAGCGGGAAACTCCTACGAGCAGTACTTC
TRBD1,TRBV19,.,TRBJ1-5,CASRRQGAYSNQPQHF,TGTGCCAGTAGAAGGCAGGGGGCATATAGCAATCAGCCCCAGCATTTT
.,TRBV7-6,.,TRBJ2-3,CASSLVTSTSTDTQYF,TGTGCCAGCAGCTTAGTAACTAGCACTAGCACAGATACGCAGTATTTT
TRBD2,TRBV11-1,.,TRBJ2-1,CASSLRSGTSGDEQFF,TGTGCCAGCAGCTTACGTTCCGGGACTAGCGGTGATGAGCAGTTCTTC
TRBD2,TRBV18,.,TRBJ2-5,CASSPATSGQETQYF,TGTGCCAGCTCACCGGCGACTAGCGGCCAAGAGACCCAGTACTTC
TRBD2,TRBV9,.,TRBJ2-1,CASSVGLAAYNEQFF,TGTGCCAGCAGCGTAGGTCTAGCGGCTTACAATGAGCAGTTCTTC
.,TRBV25-1,.,TRBJ2-7,CASSPMTGSYEQYF,TGTGCCAGCAGTCCGATGACAGGCTCCTACGAGCAGTACTTC
.,TRBV5-3,.,TRBJ1-1,CARSFADMNTEAFF,TGTGCCAGAAGCTTTGCGGACATGAACACTGAAGCTTTCTTT
.,TRBV10-3,.,TRBJ2-7,CAISEVRLGSYEQYF,TGTGCCATCAGTGAAGTCAGGCTTGGCTCCTACGAGCAGTACTTC
TRBD2,TRBV19,.,TRBJ2-1,CASSMLLAHEQFF,TGTGCCAGTAGTATGTTACTAGCGCATGAGCAGTTCTTC
TRBD1,TRBV9,.,TRBJ2-7,CASSERDGTEEQYF,TGTGCCAGCAGCGAGAGGGATGGGACAGAAGAGCAGTACTTC
TRBD1,TRBV30,.,TRBJ2-1,CAWSVRTGVYNEQFF,TGTGCCTGGAGTGTACGGACAGGGGTGTACAATGAGCAGTTCTTC
TRBD1,TRBV7-6,.,TRBJ2-1,CASSPTGVPYNEQFF,TGTGCCAGCAGCCCCACAGGGGTCCCCTACAATGAGCAGTTCTTC
.,TRBV7-2,.,TRBJ2-7,CASSLHGALEQYF,TGTGCCAGCAGCTTACATGGGGCCCTCGAGCAGTACTTC
.,TRBV18,.,TRBJ1-2,CASSPQEARGYTF,TGTGCCAGCTCACCCCAGGAGGCGCGTGGCTACACCTTC
TRBD2,TRBV9,.,TRBJ2-3,CASSPWGGSTDTQYF,TGTGCCAGCAGCCCCTGGGGGGGGTCAACAGATACGCAGTATTTT
TRBD2,TRBV5-6,.,TRBJ2-7,CASSLAPGEGKAYEQYF,TGTGCCAGCAGCTTGGCGCCTGGGGAGGGGAAGGCCTACGAGCAGTACTTC
TRBD2,TRBV30,.,TRBJ2-7,CAWKTRGLAGPYEQYF,TGTGCCTGGAAGACCCGGGGACTAGCGGGACCCTACGAGCAGTACTTC
.,TRBV5-8,.,TRBJ2-1,CASSLGVGHAYNEQFF,TGTGCCAGCAGCCTAGGGGTGGGGCACGCCTACAATGAGCAGTTCTTC
TRBD2,TRBV30,.,TRBJ2-7,CAWSVKLGLAIYEQYF,TGTGCCTGGAGTGTAAAATTGGGACTAGCAATCTACGAGCAGTACTTC
TRBD2,TRBV7-3,.,TRBJ2-1,CASSFQLAGYNEQFF,TGTGCCAGCAGCTTCCAGCTAGCGGGCTACAATGAGCAGTTCTTC
.,TRBV19,.,TRBJ2-1,CASSMTSASYNEQFF,TGTGCCAGTAGTATGACTAGTGCTTCCTACAATGAGCAGTTCTTC
.,TRBV18,.,TRBJ2-2,CASSPPTNTGELFF,TGTGCCAGCTCACCACCTACGAACACCGGGGAGCTGTTTTTT
.,TRBV19,medium-sized,TRBJ1-2,CAIAPRGIGNGYTF,TGTGCCATCGCCCCCCGGGGAATTGGGAATGGCTACACCTTC
.,TRBV4-1,.,TRBJ2-1,CASSQDVGGNEQFF,TGCGCCAGCAGCCAGGACGTGGGGGGAAATGAGCAGTTCTTC
TRBD1,TRBV30,.,TRBJ1-5,CAWSTPTGEGNQPQHF,TGTGCCTGGAGTACACCGACAGGGGAGGGCAATCAGCCCCAGCATTTT
.,TRBV5-1,.,TRBJ2-2,CASSLGRATGELFF,TGCGCCAGCAGCTTGGGCAGGGCAACCGGGGAGCTGTTTTTT
.,TRBV6-5,.,TRBJ2-2,CASSPRLVVGELFF,TGTGCCAGCAGTCCAAGACTAGTTGTCGGGGAGCTGTTTTTT
.,TRBV23-1,.,TRBJ2-1,CASWAGNYNEQFF,TGCGCCAGCTGGGCAGGAAATTACAATGAGCAGTTCTTC
.,TRBV30,.,TRBJ2-2,CAWSPDTNTGELFF,TGTGCCTGGAGTCCCGACACCAACACCGGGGAGCTGTTTTTT
TRBD2,TRBV30,.,TRBJ2-3,CAWSVRGRVTDTQYF,TGTGCCTGGAGTGTACGCGGGAGAGTCACAGATACGCAGTATTTT
TRBD2,TRBV27,.,TRBJ2-7,CASIKRELHEQYF,TGTGCCAGCATTAAGCGGGAGCTCCACGAGCAGTACTTC
TRBD2,TRBV28,.,TRBJ2-7,CATIVGLAGGPSYEQYF,TGTGCCACCATCGTGGGACTAGCGGGAGGGCCCTCCTACGAGCAGTACTTC
.,TRBV18,.,TRBJ1-1,CASSVGQSYTEAFF,TGTGCCAGCTCAGTCGGACAGTCCTACACTGAAGCTTTCTTT
.,TRBV30,.,TRBJ2-3,CAWTPGAGDTDTQYF,TGTGCCTGGACCCCGGGGGCGGGGGATACAGATACGCAGTATTTT
.,TRBV6-6,.,TRBJ2-7,CASSSLPGEQYF,TGTGCCAGCAGTTCCCTCCCGGGGGAGCAGTACTTC
TRBD1,TRBV28,.,TRBJ1-2,CASSFKGTGGVGYGYTF,TGTGCCAGCAGTTTTAAGGGAACAGGGGGCGTTGGCTATGGCTACACCTTC
.,TRBV18,.,TRBJ2-1,CASSATSGGSYNEQFF,TGTGCCAGCTCAGCCACCTCCGGAGGCTCCTACAATGAGCAGTTCTTC
TRBD1,TRBV7-3,.,TRBJ2-2,CASSSDRATGELFF,TGTGCCAGCAGCTCGGACAGGGCCACCGGGGAGCTGTTTTTT
TRBD2,TRBV5-6,.,TRBJ2-7,CASSTPGTSGRIYEQYF,TGTGCCAGCAGTACCCCCGGGACTAGCGGGAGAATTTACGAGCAGTACTTC
TRBD1,TRBV7-9,.,TRBJ1-2,CASSWDRPIYGYTF,TGTGCCAGCAGCTGGGACAGGCCGATCTATGGCTACACCTTC
TRBD1,TRBV7-3,.,TRBJ1-1,CASSPDRGLGTEAFF,TGTGCCAGCAGTCCTGACAGGGGGCTAGGGACTGAAGCTTTCTTT
TRBD1,TRBV28,.,TRBJ1-4,CASSPDRADEKLFF,TGTGCCAGCAGTCCCGACAGGGCGGATGAAAAACTGTTTTTT
.,TRBV28,.,TRBJ2-7,CASSSLGQGLYEQYF,TGTGCCAGCAGTTCACTGGGGCAGGGGTTGTACGAGCAGTACTTC
TRBD2,TRBV28,.,TRBJ2-1,CASSPQREVGEQFF,TGTGCCAGCAGTCCCCAGCGGGAGGTCGGTGAGCAGTTCTTC
.,TRBV27,.,TRBJ1-1,CASSLSGLALMNTEAFF,TGTGCCAGCAGTTTGTCTGGGCTTGCTCTCATGAACACTGAAGCTTTCTTT